What follows is one T cell receptor (beta chain) and its context. Its target is not known. TCRdb processed the RT-PCR reads anew with MiXCR; each CDR3 protein has one entry. Of roughly 460,000 distinct CDR3 sequences detected, 9.5% to 12% appear once; the ten largest clones hold approximately 12%. The data stem from a study of response to subunit inactivated influenza vaccine. Whole-study results and caveats: It was suggested by the authors that few new T cells are recruited by each seasonal influenza vaccination.

The receptor comes from a man in his forties or fifties who received an inactivated influenza vaccine. The sequences come from PBMCs from blood, collected roughly 6 weeks after vaccination.

CDR3: CASSQDGLYEQYF. The DNA for the CDR3 is TGTGCCAGCAGCCAAGACGGCCTCTACGAGCAGTACTTC. This sequence joins TRBV4-2 and TRBJ2-7; no clear D gene. The CDR3 covers 13 residues. CDR1 and CDR2 from the germline V gene are LGHNA and YNFKEQ. Between the trimmed V and J ends, which lost 0 bases and 3 bases, there was a span of 6 bases.